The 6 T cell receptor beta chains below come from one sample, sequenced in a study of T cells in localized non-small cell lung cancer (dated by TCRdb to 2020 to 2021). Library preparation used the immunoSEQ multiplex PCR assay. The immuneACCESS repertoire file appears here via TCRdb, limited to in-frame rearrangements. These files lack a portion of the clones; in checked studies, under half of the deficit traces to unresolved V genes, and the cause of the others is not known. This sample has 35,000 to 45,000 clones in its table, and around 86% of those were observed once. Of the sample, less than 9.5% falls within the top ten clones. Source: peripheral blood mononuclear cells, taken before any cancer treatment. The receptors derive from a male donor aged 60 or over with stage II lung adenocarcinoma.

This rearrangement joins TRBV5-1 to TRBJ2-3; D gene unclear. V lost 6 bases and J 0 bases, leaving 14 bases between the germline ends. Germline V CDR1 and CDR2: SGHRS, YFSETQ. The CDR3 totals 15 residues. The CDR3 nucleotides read TGCGCCAGCAAGCTAACGGATCGAAGCACAGATACGCAGTATTTT. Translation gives CASKLTDRSTDTQYF. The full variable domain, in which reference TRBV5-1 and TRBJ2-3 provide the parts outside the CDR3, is KAGVTQTPRYLIKTRGQQVTLSCSPISGHRSVSWYQQTPGQGLQFLFEYFSETQRNKGNFPGRFSGRQFSNSRSEMNVSTLELGDSALYLCASKLTDRSTDTQYFGPGTRLTVL.

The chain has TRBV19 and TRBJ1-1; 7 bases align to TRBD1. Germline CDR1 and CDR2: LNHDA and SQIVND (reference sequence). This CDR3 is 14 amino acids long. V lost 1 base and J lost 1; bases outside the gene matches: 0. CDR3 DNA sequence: TGTGCCAGTAGTATAGGGACAGGGAACACTGAAGCTTTCTTT. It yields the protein CASSIGTGNTEAFF.

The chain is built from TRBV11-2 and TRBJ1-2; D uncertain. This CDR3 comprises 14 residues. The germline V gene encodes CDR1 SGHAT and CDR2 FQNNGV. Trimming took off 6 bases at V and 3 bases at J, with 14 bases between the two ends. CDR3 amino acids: CASSPISGDYGYTF. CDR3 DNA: TGTGCCAGCAGTCCCATCTCAGGAGACTATGGCTACACCTTC.

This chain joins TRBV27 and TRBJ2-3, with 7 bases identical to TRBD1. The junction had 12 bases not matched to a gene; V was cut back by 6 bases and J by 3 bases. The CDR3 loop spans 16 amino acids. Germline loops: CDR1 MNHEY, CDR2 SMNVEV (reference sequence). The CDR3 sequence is CASSSLPRQGTDTQYF. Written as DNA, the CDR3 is TGTGCCAGCAGCTCCCTCCCCAGACAGGGAACAGATACGCAGTATTTT.

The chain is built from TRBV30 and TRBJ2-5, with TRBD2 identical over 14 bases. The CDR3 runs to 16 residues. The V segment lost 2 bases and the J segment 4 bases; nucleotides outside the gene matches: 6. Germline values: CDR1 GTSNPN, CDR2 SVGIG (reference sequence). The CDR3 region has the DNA TGTGCCTGGAGTCAGACTAGCGGGAGGGCCGTAGAGACCCAGTACTTC. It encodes CAWSQTSGRAVETQYF.

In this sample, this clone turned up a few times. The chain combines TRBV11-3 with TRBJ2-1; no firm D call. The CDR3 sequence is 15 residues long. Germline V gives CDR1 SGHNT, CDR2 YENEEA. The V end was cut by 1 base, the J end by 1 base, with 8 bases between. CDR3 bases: TGTGCCAGCAGCTTAGGGTATTTATCCTACAATGAGCAGTTCTTC. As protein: CASSLGYLSYNEQFF.